This T cell receptor (beta chain) was recovered during a study of blood T cell repertoires in COVID-19. Study as a whole: Specimens from acute and convalescent COVID-19 originated in the United States, Italy and Spain. T cells, B-cell-depleted T cells, or PBMCs provided the cDNA or gDNA that served as material.

The CDR3 sequence is 15 residues long. The V end lost 5 bases, the J end lost 8 bases, and 18 bases lay between the germline ends. The germline V gene has CDR1 SEHNR and CDR2 FQNEAQ (reference sequence). In the authors' methods: The authors estimated nucleated cell counts from reference gene primer amplification. Produced via immunoSEQ multiplex PCR; TCRdb's table is partial and in-frame only. V and J calls and clone size come straight from that table; D and trimming were deduced from the DNA. Of roughly 150,000 clones detected, roughly 84% appear once; the ten largest clones hold roughly a tenth. The V and J genes are TRBV7-9 and TRBJ1-4; D may be TRBD1 (6 bases). The source is a woman at least 80 years old with active or convalescent COVID-19. The source material was peripheral blood. CDR3 loop: CASSAVRDTQEKLFF. The DNA of the CDR3 is TGTGCCAGCAGCGCGGTTCGGGACACTCAAGAAAAACTGTTTTTT.